Sequencing of this T cell receptor (beta chain) was carried out in a study of vaccination and CD4 T cells after COVID-19. About the study: Two doses of either BNT162b2 or mRNA-1273 vaccine went to participants. Whole-study results and caveats: Convalescent patients' vaccine-specific clones were spike mono-reactive in 304 of 307 cases. Of the reactive clones in convalescent patients, a median roughly 88% showed up only post-vaccination.

Sequenced with the Oncomine TCR Beta short-read assay was DNA taken from cultured CD4+ T cells. Each CDR3 protein gets one entry after TCRdb re-called the PCR reads with MiXCR. The table has about 8,200 distinct CDR3 sequences, 40% to 55% seen once. Trimming removed 4 bases at V and 5 bases at J, with 9 bases between. Per the germline V gene, CDR1 is DFQATT and CDR2 is SNEGSKA (reference sequence). The CDR3 has 11 amino acids. Treatment meaning: roughly 11-day PBMC culture with coronavirus spike peptide pools or control peptides (ViraFEST assay). During the years 2011-2018, before the COVID-19 pandemic, the unexposed donor's CD4+ T cells were collected. To note about this clonotype: No antigen is known for it.

The chain carries TRBV20-1 and TRBJ2-7; D call uncertain. The clonotype comes from a human donor in good health. The sample was CD4+ T cells from blood, cultured in vitro. CDR3 sequence: CSAIPVHEQYF. The CDR3 nucleotides read TGCAGTGCTATCCCGGTCCACGAGCAGTACTTC.